This T cell receptor (beta chain) was obtained from a study of T cell responses to AZD1222 COVID-19 vaccine. Study summary: Some second doses came at about 4 weeks and others at about 12 weeks; these were pooled.

Per germline, CDR1 SGHRS and CDR2 YFSETQ. The CDR3 loop spans 13 amino acids. V lost 0 bases and J 3 bases, leaving 4 bases between the germline ends. A remark on this clone: Its antigen is not identified.

Assay used: immunoSEQ multiplex PCR; TCRdb lists only in-frame clones, some missing. Among 100,000 to 150,000 clones listed, over 70% were seen once. Findings and caveats of the study: Spike was spanned by vaccine-associated CD4 TCRs, with dominance at 160-218 and 743-854. There were mostly white British donors and more females than males, and clonal diversity was possibly underestimated. Among spike-specific TCRs, nearly half reportedly target unmutated variant regions.

The rearrangement joins TRBV5-1 to TRBJ1-5, with D unresolved. This receptor was obtained from an adult in good health. The material sequenced was peripheral blood, taken on day 0 of AZD1222 vaccination. In DNA form, the CDR3 reads TGCGCCAGCAGCTTGGACACCAATCAGCCCCAGCATTTT. As protein: CASSLDTNQPQHF. The whole variable domain, filled in from reference TRBV5-1 and TRBJ1-5, reads KAGVTQTPRYLIKTRGQQVTLSCSPISGHRSVSWYQQTPGQGLQFLFEYFSETQRNKGNFPGRFSGRQFSNSRSEMNVSTLELGDSALYLCASSLDTNQPQHFGDGTRLSIL.